This is a list of T cell receptor beta chains from one sample in a study of lymphopenia after photon versus proton radiotherapy. The assay was immunoSEQ multiplex PCR, and TCRdb's table has in-frame clones only and misses some. The sample holds about 64,000 clones, roughly 87% seen once. The sequenced sample was peripheral blood, obtained from a patient treated with proton-based radiotherapy. The receptor source for this set is a man older than 75 with esophageal cancer. CDR3s include the opening cysteine and the closing phenylalanine or tryptophan. D genes are given only for firm matches. Part of the rows lack a size; the others show once, few, many or a class for expanded clones.

>TRBD2|TRBV27|TRBJ2-3|few
TGTGCCAGCAGTCGAAGGCGGGGGGCCCCAGATACGCAGTATTTT
CASSRRRGAPDTQYF
>NA|TRBV5-1|TRBJ1-4|few
TGCGCCAGCAGCCCCGGTCCGAATGAAAAACTGTTTTTT
CASSPGPNEKLFF
>NA|TRBV19|TRBJ1-6|NA
TGTGCCAGTAACTGGAAGGGGGGGTCCAATTCACCCCTCCACTTT
CASNWKGGSNSPLHF
>NA|TRBV5-1|TRBJ2-7|NA
TGCGCCAGCAGCTTGATCACAGGCGTCTACGAGCAGTACTTC
CASSLITGVYEQYF
>NA|TRBV5-1|TRBJ2-2|NA
TGCGCCAGCAGCTTGGATCCGAGCGGGGAGCTGTTTTTT
CASSLDPSGELFF
>NA|TRBV5-1|TRBJ1-3|few
TGCGCCAGCAGCCCATACACAGGGACTGGAAACACCATATATTTT
CASSPYTGTGNTIYF
>NA|TRBV27|TRBJ1-2|NA
TGTGCCAGCAGTTCCGGGCGCTATGGCTACACCTTC
CASSSGRYGYTF
>TRBD2|TRBV11-2|TRBJ2-5|NA
TGTGCCAGCAGCACGGGACTAGCGGGAGTAGGCGAGACCCAGTACTTC
CASSTGLAGVGETQYF
>NA|TRBV5-1|TRBJ1-1|once
TGCGCCAGCAGCGGACACGGGAACACTGAAGCTTTCTTT
CASSGHGNTEAFF
>NA|TRBV7-3|TRBJ1-1|NA
TGTGCCAGCAGCTTTACAGAGAACACTGAAGCTTTCTTT
CASSFTENTEAFF
>TRBD2|TRBV4-2|TRBJ2-1|NA
TGTGCCAGCAGCCATGGACTAGCCGTAGACAATGAGCAGTTCTTC
CASSHGLAVDNEQFF
>TRBD1|TRBV5-4|TRBJ2-5|NA
TGTGCCAGCAGCCCTGACAGGGGGTCTCAAGAGACCCAGTACTTC
CASSPDRGSQETQYF
>TRBD2|TRBV19|TRBJ2-3|NA
TGTGCCAGTAGTCCGGGGGGAAGCACAGATACGCAGTATTTT
CASSPGGSTDTQYF
>NA|TRBV7-4|TRBJ2-3|NA
TGTGCCAGCAGCCCCTGGGATACGCAGTATTTT
CASSPWDTQYF
>NA|TRBV2|TRBJ2-3|NA
TGTGCCAGCAGTGAATCCCTGTTTTTAGGCGGAGGCACAGATACGCAGTATTTT
CASSESLFLGGGTDTQYF
>NA|TRBV7-9|TRBJ1-1|few
TGTGCCAGCAGCCCCCTGTCCGGGACTGAAGCTTTCTTT
CASSPLSGTEAFF
>NA|TRBV30|TRBJ1-5|NA
TGTGCCTGGAGTGGGAAGGGTTGGTTTCCGCCCCAGCATTTT
CAWSGKGWFPPQHF
>NA|TRBV5-6|TRBJ1-2|NA
TGTGCCAGCAGCTTGGGACAGTTCATCTATGGCTACACCTTC
CASSLGQFIYGYTF
>NA|TRBV5-4|TRBJ2-3|once
TGTGCCAGCAGCTCCGCATCTAGCACAGATACGCAGTATTTT
CASSSASSTDTQYF
>NA|TRBV7-9|TRBJ1-2|NA
TGTGCCAGCAGCTTAAGGGCAGGGGACTATGGCTACACCTTC
CASSLRAGDYGYTF
>NA|TRBV5-6|TRBJ2-7|NA
TGTGCCAGCAGCTCTAGAGTCTACGAGCAGTACTTC
CASSSRVYEQYF
>NA|TRBV18|TRBJ2-1|NA
TGTGCCAGCTCGCCAAATCCCGGGTCCTTGGTGGTCGATGAGCAGTTCTTC
CASSPNPGSLVVDEQFF
>TRBD1|TRBV5-1|TRBJ2-1|NA
TGCGCCAGCAGCTTCGGGACAGGACCCTACAATGAGCAGTTCTTC
CASSFGTGPYNEQFF
>TRBD2|TRBV27|TRBJ2-1|NA
TGTGCCAGCACCTATAGGGGATCGGGGGGGGAGCAGTTCTTC
CASTYRGSGGEQFF
>NA|TRBV27|TRBJ2-1|NA
TGTGCCAGCAGTTTATCCTGGACAGTGTACAATGAGCAGTTCTTC
CASSLSWTVYNEQFF
>NA|TRBV5-4|TRBJ1-5|NA
TGTGCCAGCAGCTTGGCTATCTTAATGGGCAATCAGCCCCAGCATTTT
CASSLAILMGNQPQHF
>NA|TRBV2|TRBJ1-2|NA
TGTGCCAGCAGTGAAGAACAGAACTATGGCTACACCTTC
CASSEEQNYGYTF
>NA|TRBV12-5|TRBJ1-1|NA
TGTGCTAGTGGTTTTGCCAGGATCCGGTTT
CASGFARIRF
>TRBD1|TRBV5-6|TRBJ2-6|NA
TGTGCCAGCAGCTATGGACAGGGGAACTCTGGGGCCAACGTCCTGACTTTC
CASSYGQGNSGANVLTF
>NA|TRBV7-9|TRBJ2-7|NA
TGTGCCAGCAGCTTAGCTCTGATCGGCTACGAGCAGTACTTC
CASSLALIGYEQYF
>TRBD1|TRBV29-1|TRBJ2-7|NA
TGCAGCGTTGATCTGGGGAACAGGGGGCTATTCTCCTACGAGCAGTACTTC
CSVDLGNRGLFSYEQYF